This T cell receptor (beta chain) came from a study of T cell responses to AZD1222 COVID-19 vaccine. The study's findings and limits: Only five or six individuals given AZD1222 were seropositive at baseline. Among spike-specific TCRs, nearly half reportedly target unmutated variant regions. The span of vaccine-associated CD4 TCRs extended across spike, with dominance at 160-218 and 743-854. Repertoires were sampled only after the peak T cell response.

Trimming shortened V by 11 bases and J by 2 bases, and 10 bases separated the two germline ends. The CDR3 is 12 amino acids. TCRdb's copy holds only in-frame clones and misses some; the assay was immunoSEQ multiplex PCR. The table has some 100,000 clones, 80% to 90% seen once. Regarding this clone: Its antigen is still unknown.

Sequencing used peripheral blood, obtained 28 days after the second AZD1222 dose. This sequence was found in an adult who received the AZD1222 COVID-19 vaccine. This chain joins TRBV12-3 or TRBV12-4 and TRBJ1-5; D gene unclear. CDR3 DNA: TGTGCCTCTGGAGTTGGCAATCAGCCCCAGCATTTT. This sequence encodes CASGVGNQPQHF.